A selection of T cell receptor beta chains follows, all from one sample in a study of beta chain features in type 1 diabetes. The table came from immunoSEQ multiplex PCR; TCRdb's copy has only in-frame clones and leaves some out. The sample has around 400,000 clones, around 13% seen once. The sequenced material came from naive CD4+ T cells from blood. These receptors were obtained from a man younger than 30 in good health. Both conserved end residues are part of each CDR3. D genes are given only for firm matches. Clone size is not always given. Where it is, it says once, few, many or a class for expanded clones.

few	TRBJ1-5	NA	TRBV5-6	CASSLRATGLSNQPQHF	TGTGCCAGCAGCCTCAGAGCTACAGGGCTAAGCAATCAGCCCCAGCATTTT
NA	TRBJ2-1	TRBD2	TRBV6-1	CASRKREVMFF	TGTGCCAGCAGGAAGCGGGAGGTGATGTTCTTC
NA	TRBJ1-5	NA	TRBV30	CAWSIDTRNQPQHF	TGTGCCTGGAGTATAGATACCCGGAATCAGCCCCAGCATTTT
few	TRBJ2-1	NA	TRBV2	CASRLWNEQFF	TGTGCCAGCAGACTCTGGAATGAGCAGTTCTTC
few	TRBJ2-5	TRBD1	TRBV18	CASSPVTGGRETQYF	TGTGCCAGCTCACCAGTGACAGGGGGACGGGAGACCCAGTACTTC
once	TRBJ2-7	NA	TRBV29-1	CSVESGIHYEQYF	TGCAGCGTGGAATCAGGGATACACTACGAGCAGTACTTC
NA	TRBJ1-4	NA	TRBV2	CASSHPGGWLFF	TGTGCCAGCAGTCATCCGGGGGGTTGGCTGTTTTTT
few	TRBJ1-2	NA	TRBV4-2	CASSQVGDKGDYGYTF	TGTGCCAGCAGCCAAGTCGGGGACAAGGGCGACTATGGCTACACCTTC
NA	TRBJ2-1	TRBD2	TRBV5-1	CASSFGTSGRDEQFF	TGCGCCAGCAGCTTCGGGACTAGCGGGAGAGATGAGCAGTTCTTC
NA	TRBJ1-2	NA	TRBV5-6	CASSLINGEAYTF	TGTGCCAGCAGCTTGATTAACGGGGAAGCCTACACCTTC